These T cell receptor beta chains were read from a single sample in a study of cytomegalovirus exposure and HLA in healthy donors. The data were produced by immunoSEQ multiplex PCR, yet TCRdb's version contains in-frame clones alone and is incomplete. This sample has tens of thousands of clones; around 76% occur once, and the top ten carry 9% to 13%. Sequences were obtained from PBMCs. The origin of the receptors is a male donor in good health and CMV-seropositive. Both conserved end residues are part of each CDR3. Fields, in order: D gene, J gene, V gene, clone size, CDR3 protein, CDR3 DNA. The D gene is left open where the match is weak. Clone size is shown for a subset of rows, as once, few, many or a class of expanded clone.

TRBD1,TRBJ1-2,TRBV5-3,few,CARSLGGQGKVWRGYTF,TGTGCCAGAAGCTTGGGGGGACAGGGTAAAGTTTGGCGCGGCTACACCTTC
.,TRBJ2-1,TRBV9,.,CASSVVSGSSYNEQFF,TGTGCCAGCAGCGTAGTTAGCGGCAGTTCCTACAATGAGCAGTTCTTC
TRBD2,TRBJ2-3,TRBV5-1,once,CASSSRTRITDTQYF,TGCGCCAGCAGCTCAAGGACTAGAATCACAGATACGCAGTATTTT
TRBD1,TRBJ2-2,TRBV5-4,.,CASSLRQGRTGELFF,TGTGCCAGCAGCTTGCGACAGGGTCGCACCGGGGAGCTGTTTTTT
.,TRBJ1-4,TRBV6-5,.,CASSYGQGYEKLFF,TGTGCCAGCAGTTACGGGCAGGGTTATGAAAAACTGTTTTTT
.,TRBJ1-2,TRBV14,few,CASSQEEAGTTYGYTF,TGTGCCAGCAGCCAAGAAGAGGCCGGGACTACCTATGGCTACACCTTC
TRBD1,TRBJ2-7,TRBV6-6,.,CASSRGQAVREQYF,TGTGCCAGCAGCCGAGGACAGGCGGTCCGCGAGCAGTACTTC
TRBD2,TRBJ2-5,TRBV5-4,.,CASSQPGLAEQYF,TGTGCCAGCAGTCAACCGGGACTAGCAGAGCAGTACTTC
.,TRBJ1-1,TRBV19,.,CASSIVRGANTEAFF,TGTGCCAGTAGTATAGTGCGGGGAGCGAACACTGAAGCTTTCTTT
.,TRBJ2-3,TRBV4-1,.,CASSQRTSWSSTDTQYF,TGCGCCAGCAGCCAACGGACATCTTGGTCTAGCACAGATACGCAGTATTTT
TRBD2,TRBJ2-3,TRBV27,.,CASSRKVGREWHPQYF,TGTGCCAGCAGCCGGAAAGTCGGGCGGGAGTGGCATCCGCAGTATTTT
TRBD1,TRBJ2-1,TRBV7-3,.,CASSPRTGSSYNEQFF,TGTGCCAGCAGCCCCCGGACAGGGAGCTCCTACAATGAGCAGTTCTTC
.,TRBJ2-3,TRBV18,.,CASSPSVPFSTDTQYF,TGTGCCAGCTCACCAAGCGTTCCGTTTAGCACAGATACGCAGTATTTT
.,TRBJ2-3,TRBV9,.,CASSADLAGTDTQYF,TGTGCCAGCAGCGCCGACCTAGCCGGAACAGATACGCAGTATTTT
.,TRBJ1-2,TRBV30,.,CAWSEGFYGYTF,TGTGCCTGGAGTGAGGGGTTCTATGGCTACACCTTC
TRBD1,TRBJ1-3,TRBV5-5,.,CASSLGLGQGGGNTIYF,TGTGCCAGCAGCTTGGGACTAGGACAGGGAGGAGGAAACACCATATATTTT
TRBD2,TRBJ2-1,TRBV19,.,CASNGGGTYNEQFF,TGTGCCAGTAATGGGGGAGGGACCTACAATGAGCAGTTCTTC
.,TRBJ2-5,TRBV6-6,.,CASRSTSSETQYF,TGTGCCAGCAGGTCGACTAGTTCTGAGACCCAGTACTTC
.,TRBJ1-2,TRBV7-3,few,CASSSVPSFSHTF,TGTGCCAGCAGCTCCGTACCGAGTTTTAGCCACACCTTC
.,TRBJ1-1,TRBV7-9,.,CASSRREGGAFF,TGTGCCAGCAGCCGACGAGAGGGAGGAGCTTTCTTT
TRBD2,TRBJ2-1,TRBV7-7,few,CASSPSGTNNEQFF,TGTGCCAGCAGCCCTAGCGGAACTAACAATGAGCAGTTCTTC
TRBD2,TRBJ2-3,TRBV4-2,.,CASSQVTSGGPKDTQYF,TGTGCCAGCAGCCAAGTAACTAGCGGGGGGCCTAAGGACACGCAGTATTTT
.,TRBJ2-3,TRBV4-1,.,CASSQVFGPNRDTQYF,TGCGCCAGCAGCCAAGTATTCGGACCCAACAGGGATACGCAGTATTTT